A selection of T cell receptor beta chains follows, all from one sample in a study of CD8+CD57+ T cells in acquired aplastic anemia. TCRdb used MiXCR to reprocess the reads, holding one entry per CDR3 protein. Among about 17,000 distinct CDR3 sequences, 30% to 45% were seen once, and the ten largest hold approximately 86%. Sample: CD8+CD57+ T cells sorted from PBMCs. These receptors were taken from a human donor with aplastic anemia. Each CDR3 is given with its conserved first and last residue.

V,J,CDR3
TRBV9,TRBJ2-7,CASTQRLAGDLNEQYF
TRBV25-1,TRBJ1-2,CASSHQPGQDFRWDGYTF
TRBV20-1,TRBJ2-5,CSARLAGEWETQYF
TRBV6-5,TRBJ2-7,CASSYDTLGQGYEQYF
TRBV5-5,TRBJ2-7,CASSLLEFYEQYF
TRBV7-8,TRBJ2-1,CASSWGDSYNEQFF